Here is one T cell receptor (beta chain) with its context. Antigen unknown. Time point meaning: week 11, during vaccination. Vaccine doses each comprised 300 ug of mutant IDH1 20-mer peptide, with topical imiquimod. The source of the sample is a study of a mutant IDH1 vaccine in newly diagnosed glioma. Study-level information: Eight vaccine doses were administered to patients at weeks 1, 3, 5, 7, 11, 15, 19 and 23. Study-wide findings and caveats: Most patients, 90% to 95%, showed vaccine-induced immune responses.

Germline CDR1 SGHTA, CDR2 FQGNSA. V was shortened by 1 base and J by 0 bases, with 11 bases between the two germline ends. This CDR3 has 16 residues. Repertoires were generated with immunoSEQ multiplex PCR, while TCRdb's copy carries only in-frame clones and drops some. The sample includes roughly 130,000 clones, around 80% seen only once; the top ten take 5.5%. The chain is built from TRBV7-2 and TRBJ2-3, with D hard to call. The sequenced sample was PBMCs, obtained from a glioma patient whose treatment included an IDH1 peptide vaccine. This receptor was obtained from a man aged 35 to 55 with glioma. DNA for the CDR3: TGTGCCAGCAGCTTAGGCGGTTCGACTAGCACAGATACGCAGTATTTT. Translation gives CASSLGGSTSTDTQYF.